The 32 T cell receptor beta chains in this list originate from one sample, sequenced in a study of blood T cell repertoires in COVID-19 (dated by TCRdb to the early 2020s). Preparation of the library involved the immunoSEQ multiplex PCR assay. TCRdb limited this immuneACCESS table to in-frame rearrangements with V and J called. A share of clones is missing; checked studies link under half to unresolved V genes, and the rest is unexplained. The table for this sample lists almost 85,000 clones; around 83% of them were counted only once. The ten most abundant clones make up less than 40% of the sample. Sequences were obtained from peripheral blood. The source is an elderly man with active or convalescent COVID-19.

The rearrangement joins TRBV18 to TRBJ2-7; 7 bases map to TRBD1. With V trimmed by 4 bases and J by 6 bases, 3 bases remained unmatched. There are 12 residues in the CDR3. The germline V gene has CDR1 KGHSH and CDR2 LQKENI. For the CDR3, the DNA is TGTGCCAGCTCACTCTCAGGGGGCGAGCAGTACTTC. Protein product: CASSLSGGEQYF.

V is TRBV6-5 and J is TRBJ1-1, with 7 bases fitting TRBD1. The CDR3 length is 14 residues. CDR1 and CDR2 (germline): MNHEY, SVGAGI. V trimming: 7 bases; J trimming: 2 bases; junction bases outside the gene matches: 7. CDR3 residues: CASNPDRLNTEAFF. Here the CDR3 DNA reads TGTGCCAGCAACCCGGACAGGCTCAACACTGAAGCTTTCTTT.

This chain joins TRBV5-1 and TRBJ1-1, with 10 nucleotides matching TRBD1. Germline-derived CDR1 and CDR2 are SGHRS and YFSETQ. V was pared by 3 bases and J by 6 bases, with 11 bases of the junction left unmatched. The CDR3 sequence is 16 residues long. The CDR3 bases are TGCGCCAGCAGCTCGAATCCGGGACAGGGGTTCTCTGAAGCTTTCTTT. It codes for CASSSNPGQGFSEAFF.

The genes are TRBV5-1 and TRBJ2-3; 7 bases are shared with TRBD2. CDR1 is SGHRS, CDR2 YFSETQ, per germline. This CDR3 contains 18 residues. V shed 0 bases, J shed 5 bases, and the junction held 15 bases outside the gene matches. CDR3 DNA sequence: TGCGCCAGCAGCTTGGGGGTACGGAGCGGGACGGTAGGAGATACGCAGTATTTT. This translates into CASSLGVRSGTVGDTQYF.

J is TRBJ1-5 and V is TRBV7-8; 7 bases are a match to TRBD1. Germline CDR1 reads SGHVS; CDR2 reads FQNEAQ. J gave up 11 bases and V 4 bases, and 8 bases lay outside the gene matches. The CDR3 totals 13 residues. The CDR3 nucleotides read TGTGCCAGCAGCTCGGGACAGTCAACAGCCCAGCATTTT. Protein product: CASSSGQSTAQHF.

V gene TRBV5-1 combines with J gene TRBJ2-3; TRBD1 aligns across 9 bases. CDR1 is SGHRS, CDR2 YFSETQ, per germline. The trim removed 1 base at V and 3 bases at J, leaving 6 bases unmatched. This CDR3 contains 16 residues. CDR3 sequence: CASSLLTGGNTDTQYF. The CDR3 DNA reads as TGCGCCAGCAGCTTGCTTACAGGGGGCAATACAGATACGCAGTATTTT.

The J gene is TRBJ1-1, the V gene TRBV2; D may be TRBD1 (5 bases). Looked up from germline, CDR1 is SNHLY and CDR2 is FYNNEI. Trimming removed 5 bases from V and 3 bases from J, with 16 bases in between. CDR3 size: 15 residues. CDR3 amino acids: CASSPRGTQYTEAFF. In DNA, the CDR3 is TGTGCCAGCAGTCCACGGGGGACTCAATACACTGAAGCTTTCTTT.

The V call is TRBV9, the J call TRBJ2-5; 9 bases fit TRBD1. Unmatched junction bases numbered 11, after V lost 4 bases and J lost 7 bases. The CDR3 runs 15 residues. In germline, CDR1 is SGDLS, CDR2 YYNGEE. Here the CDR3 reads CASSLYRGPEATQYF. In nucleotides, the CDR3 is TGTGCCAGCAGCCTATACAGGGGGCCGGAGGCGACCCAGTACTTC. Full variable domain (missing parts from reference TRBV9 and TRBJ2-5): DSGVTQTPKHLITATGQRVTLRCSPRSGDLSVYWYQQSLDQGLQFLIQYYNGEERAKGNILERFSAQQFPDLHSELNLSSLELGDSALYFCASSLYRGPEATQYFGPGTRLLVL.

This rearrangement joins TRBV3-1 (or the pseudogene TRBV3-2) to TRBJ1-1, with D possibly matching TRBD1 (5 bases). Germline V gene lookup returns CDR1 LGHDT and CDR2 YNNKEL (reference sequence). The CDR3 extends over 14 amino acids. Trimming removed 1 base from V and 1 base from J, with 7 bases in between. In nucleotides, the CDR3 is TGTGCCAGCAGCCAAGCCGGGGGGAACACTGAAGCTTTCTTT. This gives the protein CASSQAGGNTEAFF.

The gene calls are TRBV27 and TRBJ2-7, with TRBD1 matching over 7 bases. Trimming took 5 bases from V and 3 from J; bases not matched to a gene: 10. There are 15 residues in the CDR3. Germline CDR1 and CDR2: MNHEY and SMNVEV (reference sequence). This CDR3 is CASSLGSAGGYEQYF. The CDR3 nucleotides are TGTGCCAGCAGTCTCGGGTCGGCAGGGGGCTACGAGCAGTACTTC.

The CDR3: CASSESRQHYGYTF. As DNA, the CDR3 is TGCGCCAGCAGTGAGTCGAGACAGCACTATGGCTACACCTTC. The V gene is TRBV10-2, the J gene TRBJ1-2; TRBD1 is a possible D gene (5 bases). Trimming took off 0 bases at V and 3 bases at J, with 8 bases between the two ends. The CDR3 contains 14 residues. Per germline, CDR1 WSHSY and CDR2 SAAADI.

The chain combines TRBV27 with TRBJ1-2; TRBD1 matches at 7 bases. The CDR3 runs to 14 residues. Trimming at V came to 8 bases and at J to 4 bases, leaving 10 bases not matched to a gene. Germline loops: CDR1 MNHEY, CDR2 SMNVEV (reference sequence). CDR3: CASGRRDSAYGYTF. CDR3 DNA sequence: TGTGCCAGCGGCAGAAGGGACAGCGCCTATGGCTACACCTTC.

The CDR3 protein is CASSVTGSSYNEQFF. The CDR3 DNA follows: TGTGCCAGCAGCGTCACAGGGAGCTCCTACAATGAGCAGTTCTTC. The V gene is TRBV9, the J gene TRBJ2-1, with TRBD1 as a possible D gene (6 bases). The V end lost 2 bases, the J end lost 0 bases, and 9 bases lay between the germline ends. Looked up from germline, CDR1 is SGDLS and CDR2 is YYNGEE. The CDR3 is made up of 15 amino acids. The variable domain in full, completed from reference TRBV9 and TRBJ2-1, reads DSGVTQTPKHLITATGQRVTLRCSPRSGDLSVYWYQQSLDQGLQFLIQYYNGEERAKGNILERFSAQQFPDLHSELNLSSLELGDSALYFCASSVTGSSYNEQFFGPGTRLTVL.

The J gene is TRBJ1-1, the V gene TRBV15; D not certain. The V end lost 3 bases, the J end lost 1 base, and 9 bases lay between the germline ends. The CDR3 runs 14 residues. Germline-derived CDR1 and CDR2 are LNHNV and YYDKDF (reference sequence). In nucleotides, the CDR3 is TGTGCCACCAGCAGGGGAGGAGGGAACACTGAAGCTTTCTTT. It yields the protein CATSRGGGNTEAFF.

This chain joins TRBV7-3 and TRBJ2-7, with TRBD2 matching over 10 bases. Germline V gives CDR1 SGHTA, CDR2 FQGTGA. The CDR3 length is 14 residues. J was trimmed by 5 bases and V by 1 base; bases with no gene match: 2. CDR3 sequence: CASSLRGTSDEQYF. DNA of the CDR3: TGTGCCAGCAGCTTAAGAGGGACTAGCGACGAGCAGTACTTC.

The chain joins TRBV6-5 to TRBJ1-3; D is possibly TRBD1 (6 bases). The V gene lost 0 bases and the J gene lost 1 base, with 10 bases spanning the gap. Germline V gene sequence: CDR1 MNHEY, CDR2 SVGAGI. The CDR3 has 16 residues. The CDR3 coding sequence is TGTGCCAGCAGTTACTCGGGGGGGCAATCTGGAAACACCATATATTTT. Its translation: CASSYSGGQSGNTIYF.

The chain joins TRBV19 to TRBJ1-5; 9 positions match TRBD1. This CDR3 is built from 16 residues. After removal of 4 bases from V and 6 bases from J, the junction contained 10 bases not matched to a gene. Per germline, CDR1 LNHDA and CDR2 SQIVND (reference sequence). This chain's CDR3 is CASSTKTGGTGQPQHF. In DNA, the CDR3 is TGTGCCAGTAGTACGAAAACAGGGGGCACGGGTCAGCCCCAGCATTTT.

The J gene is TRBJ2-3, the V gene TRBV7-2; TRBD2 matches at 9 bases. Germline V CDR1 and CDR2: SGHTA, FQGNSA. After removal of 8 bases from V and 0 bases from J, the junction contained 6 bases not matched to a gene. CDR3 length: 15 residues. The CDR3 spells CASRGTSGSTDTQYF. CDR3 nucleotide sequence: TGTGCCAGCCGCGGAACTAGCGGGAGCACAGATACGCAGTATTTT. The variable domain in full, with the rest retrieved from reference TRBV7-2 and TRBJ2-3, is GAGVSQSPSNKVTEKGKDVELRCDPISGHTALYWYRQSLGQGLEFLIYFQGNSAPDKSGLPSDRFSAERTGGSVSTLTIQRTQQEDSAVYLCASRGTSGSTDTQYFGPGTRLTVL.

The rearrangement joins TRBV9 to TRBJ1-2; 8 bases are shared with TRBD1. The CDR3 has 17 residues. The trim removed 2 bases at V and 4 bases at J, leaving 13 bases unmatched. Germline CDR1 and CDR2: SGDLS and YYNGEE. Here the CDR3 reads CASSVSFVSGGSYGYTF. CDR3 nucleotides: TGTGCCAGCAGCGTCTCATTTGTGTCAGGGGGCAGCTATGGCTACACCTTC.

The chain couples TRBV27 to TRBJ2-7; D gene unclear. CDR1 MNHEY and CDR2 SMNVEV come from the germline V gene (reference sequence). This CDR3 is built from 12 residues. Trimming took 2 bases from V and 3 from J, leaving 5 bases between them. CDR3 DNA: TGTGCCAGCAGTTTACTAGGCTACGAGCAGTACTTC. This sequence encodes CASSLLGYEQYF.

There are a few counts of this clone. The gene calls are TRBV30 and TRBJ2-2; D not certain. This CDR3 comprises 13 residues. Trimming took off 3 bases at V and 3 bases at J, with 8 bases between the two ends. Germline V lookup: CDR1 GTSNPN, CDR2 SVGIG (reference sequence). The CDR3 loop is CAWSFSHTGELFF. In nucleotides, the CDR3 is TGTGCCTGGAGCTTTAGCCACACCGGGGAGCTGTTTTTT.

The chain carries TRBV5-4 and TRBJ1-6, with D unresolved. This CDR3 spans 12 amino acids. V lost 1 base, J lost 10 bases, and 6 bases lay in between. Looked up from germline, CDR1 is SGHNT and CDR2 is YYREEE (reference sequence). The chain's CDR3 is CASSLNNSPLHF. CDR3 bases: TGTGCCAGCAGCTTGAACAACTCACCCCTCCACTTT.

The chain uses TRBV6-2 or TRBV6-3 and TRBJ1-4; D not certain. The CDR3 is made up of 15 amino acids. V was pared by 6 bases and J by 0 bases, with 11 bases between. Germline CDR1 reads MNHEY; CDR2 reads SVGEGT. CDR3 protein: CASSSRRATNEKLFF. CDR3 coding DNA: TGTGCCAGCAGCTCCCGACGGGCAACTAATGAAAAACTGTTTTTT.

The CDR3 sequence: CASQYEQYF. The CDR3 DNA is TGCGCCAGTCAATACGAGCAGTACTTC. The rearrangement links TRBV10-1 to TRBJ2-7; D is ambiguous. Germline lookup yields CDR1 WNHNN and CDR2 SYGVQD (reference sequence). This CDR3 spans 9 amino acids. The V end lost 9 bases, the J end lost 4 bases, and 4 bases lay between the germline ends.

V usage is TRBV3-1 (or the pseudogene TRBV3-2) and J usage is TRBJ2-2; D perhaps matches TRBD2 (7 bases). V lost 9 bases to trimming and J lost 5 bases, with 16 bases between them. The CDR3 length is 14 residues. Germline V gene sequence: CDR1 LGHDT, CDR2 YNNKEL (reference sequence). The CDR3 DNA is TGTGCCAGTACGGGGGGCGGAGGTACCGGGGAGCTGTTTTTT. Translation: CASTGGGGTGELFF.

The chain links TRBV28 to TRBJ2-1; tentative D call: TRBD1 (6 bases). The CDR3 contains 11 residues. The V gene lost 5 bases and the J gene lost 8 bases, with 7 bases spanning the gap. Germline values: CDR1 MDHEN, CDR2 SYDVKM. In DNA, the CDR3 is TGTGCCAGCAGTGCAGGGGATGAGCAGTTCTTC. It yields the protein CASSAGDEQFF. The full variable domain, its missing parts supplied by reference TRBV28 and TRBJ2-1, is DVKVTQSSRYLVKRTGEKVFLECVQDMDHENMFWYRQDPGLGLRLIYFSYDVKMKEKGDIPEGYSVSREKKERFSLILESASTNQTSMYLCASSAGDEQFFGPGTRLTVL.

CDR3 region: CASSSRLAVYNEQFF. The CDR3, as DNA: TGTGCCAGCAGCTCCCGCCTAGCGGTCTACAATGAGCAGTTCTTC. The chain links TRBV9 to TRBJ2-1; 7 bases line up with TRBD2. Germline V gene sequence: CDR1 SGDLS, CDR2 YYNGEE. This CDR3 has 15 residues. Trimming took 4 bases from V and 3 from J; bases not matched to a gene: 7.

This clone was observed a few times. The chain links TRBV20-1 to TRBJ1-1; the match to TRBD1 covers 7 bases. Germline V lookup: CDR1 DFQATT, CDR2 SNEGSKA (reference sequence). This CDR3 comprises 11 residues. In nucleotides, the CDR3 is TGCGCACGACAGGGTCGGGAAGAAGCTTTCTTT. It encodes CARQGREEAFF.

J is TRBJ1-2 and V is TRBV6-5; the D gene is possibly TRBD1 (5 bases). The CDR3 extends over 14 amino acids. Germline-derived CDR1 and CDR2 are MNHEY and SVGAGI. V gave up 5 bases and J gave up 5 bases, with 15 bases separating them. CDR3 in amino acids: CASSQTAPSYGYTF. The CDR3 nucleotides read TGTGCCAGCAGTCAGACAGCGCCGAGTTATGGCTACACCTTC.

The chain carries TRBV7-2 and TRBJ2-6, with 8 positions matching TRBD2. The ends lost 6 bases at V and 0 bases at J; junction bases unmatched: 10. This CDR3 comprises 18 residues. Germline CDR1 is SGHTA and CDR2 is FQGNSA. The CDR3 protein is CASRPTSGRRSGANVLTF. The CDR3 nucleotides read TGTGCCAGCAGACCTACTAGCGGACGCCGCTCTGGGGCCAACGTCCTGACTTTC.

J is TRBJ1-5 and V is TRBV2; possibly TRBD1 for D (6 bases). CDR3 size: 16 residues. V lost 2 bases and J lost 0, with 11 bases in between. Germline V CDR1 and CDR2: SNHLY, FYNNEI. As DNA, the CDR3 is TGTGCCAGCAGTGAAAACAGGGACGCTAGCAATCAGCCCCAGCATTTT. It is translated as CASSENRDASNQPQHF.

This chain connects TRBV19 to TRBJ1-1; 9 nucleotides line up with TRBD1. There are 14 residues in the CDR3. Germline-derived CDR1 and CDR2 are LNHDA and SQIVND (reference sequence). V was clipped by 5 bases and J by 5 bases; unmatched bases: 6. CDR3 DNA sequence: TGTGCCAGTAGTGCGATACAGGGGGCTACTGAAGCTTTCTTT. Its translation: CASSAIQGATEAFF.